Each of the 27 T cell receptor beta chains below was sequenced from the same sample in a study of CD8 T cells in Susac syndrome. RNA, at 0.5 to 1 ug, was reverse transcribed with random hexamers. TCRdb recomputed calls from the immunoSEQ multiplex PCR reads with MiXCR, one row per CDR3 protein. The sample lists 150,000 to 200,000 distinct CDR3 sequences, about 93% seen once, with around 0.14% in the top ten. The material sequenced was CD4+ T cells from PBMCs. These TCRs come from a human donor in good health.

This chain connects TRBV3-1 to TRBJ1-1; D not resolved. The CDR3 runs 13 residues. Germline V gene data show CDR1 as LGHDT and CDR2 as YNNKEL (reference sequence). Deletions cut 2 bases from V and 4 bases from J, with 8 bases between. CDR3 amino acids: CASSQIYGTEAFF. CDR3 bases: TGTGCCAGCAGCCAAATTTACGGCACTGAAGCTTTCTTT.

V is TRBV20-1 and J is TRBJ1-2; D unresolved. Trimming cost V 0 bases and J 4 bases, with 12 bases left between them. The germline CDR1 and CDR2 sequences are DFQATT and SNEGSKA (reference sequence). This CDR3 has 14 amino acids. The CDR3 reads CSARDPMEGYGYTF. CDR3 coding DNA: TGCAGTGCTAGAGATCCAATGGAGGGCTATGGCTACACCTTC.

CDR3 nucleotides: TGTGCCAGCAGACCCGGGACAGAGAGCTCTGGGGCCAACGTCCTGACTTTC. Protein: CASRPGTESSGANVLTF. This chain links TRBV7-3 with TRBJ2-6; 7 bases align to TRBD1. The CDR3 covers 17 residues. After removal of 6 bases from V and 0 bases from J, the junction contained 8 bases not matched to a gene. Germline loops: CDR1 SGHTA, CDR2 FQGTGA.

V usage is TRBV20-1 and J usage is TRBJ1-1; no reliable D call. The CDR3 has 13 amino acids. Germline lookup yields CDR1 DFQATT and CDR2 SNEGSKA (reference sequence). The V end lost 3 bases, the J end lost 1 base, and 9 bases lay between the germline ends. This CDR3 reads CSARGQANTEAFF. In DNA form, the CDR3 reads TGCAGTGCTAGGGGTCAGGCGAACACTGAAGCTTTCTTT.

The chain couples TRBV7-3 to TRBJ2-1; D might be TRBD1 (6 bases). This CDR3 is built from 16 residues. Germline CDR1 is SGHTA and CDR2 is FQGTGA. V was clipped by 5 bases and J by 0 bases, with 14 bases between them. The CDR3 is CASSVQGTFSYNEQFF. The CDR3 DNA reads as TGTGCCAGCAGCGTTCAGGGGACGTTCTCCTACAATGAGCAGTTCTTC. Variable domain in full (rest from reference TRBV7-3 and TRBJ2-1): GAGVSQTPSNKVTEKGKYVELRCDPISGHTALYWYRQSLGQGPEFLIYFQGTGAADDSGLPNDRFFAVRPEGSVSTLKIQRTERGDSAVYLCASSVQGTFSYNEQFFGPGTRLTVL.

This clonotype was found a few times. V and J are TRBV3-1 and TRBJ2-5; no definite D call. The CDR3 covers 12 residues. Between the trimmed V and J ends, which lost 1 base and 5 bases, there was a span of 5 bases. Per the germline V gene, CDR1 is LGHDT and CDR2 is YNNKEL (reference sequence). CDR3 in amino acids: CASSQARETQYF. CDR3 coding DNA: TGTGCCAGCAGCCAAGCTCGCGAGACCCAGTACTTC.

The rearrangement links TRBV7-9 to TRBJ1-5; D unclear. This CDR3 has 16 residues. V lost 5 bases to trimming and J lost 3 bases, with 17 bases between them. Germline V gene sequence: CDR1 SEHNR, CDR2 FQNEAQ (reference sequence). CDR3 in amino acids: CASSQDSGSANQPQHF. Here the CDR3 DNA reads TGTGCCAGCAGCCAGGACTCGGGGTCGGCCAATCAGCCCCAGCATTTT.

This clonotype was detected only once. The DNA for the CDR3 is TGTGCCAGCAGTTTATGGGGGGGCTCTGGGGCCAACGTCCTGACTTTC. It encodes CASSLWGGSGANVLTF. The gene calls are TRBV28 and TRBJ2-6, with a weak D call TRBD2 (6 bases). Between the trimmed V and J ends, which lost 0 bases and 0 bases, there was a span of 6 bases. This CDR3 has 16 residues. The germline V gene has CDR1 MDHEN and CDR2 SYDVKM.

The chain employs TRBV20-1 and TRBJ2-1; 9 bases fit TRBD1. Looked up from germline, CDR1 is DFQATT and CDR2 is SNEGSKA (reference sequence). The CDR3 extends over 14 amino acids. After removal of 2 bases from V and 10 bases from J, the junction contained 9 bases not matched to a gene. The CDR3 protein is CSARPHRTGAEQFF. CDR3 nucleotide sequence: TGCAGTGCTAGACCCCATAGGACAGGGGCAGAGCAGTTCTTC.

The chain carries TRBV5-1 and TRBJ1-1; D might be TRBD1 (6 bases). Trimming stripped 5 bases from V and 5 bases from J, with 19 bases between. The CDR3 extends over 15 amino acids. The V gene's germline CDR1 is SGHRS and CDR2 YFSETQ. The CDR3 spells CASSERTGAATEAFF. CDR3 coding DNA: TGCGCCAGCAGTGAGCGGACGGGGGCAGCAACTGAAGCTTTCTTT. The variable domain in full, completed from reference TRBV5-1 and TRBJ1-1, reads KAGVTQTPRYLIKTRGQQVTLSCSPISGHRSVSWYQQTPGQGLQFLFEYFSETQRNKGNFPGRFSGRQFSNSRSEMNVSTLELGDSALYLCASSERTGAATEAFFGQGTRLTVV.

The J gene is TRBJ1-1, the V gene TRBV20-1; 7 nucleotides match TRBD1. The CDR3 totals 12 residues. Germline V gene sequence: CDR1 DFQATT, CDR2 SNEGSKA (reference sequence). Trimming removed 6 bases from V and 9 bases from J; junction bases left unmatched: 10. The CDR3, as DNA: TGCAGTGCCCGACTCGGACAGGACAAAGCTTTCTTT. Its translation is CSARLGQDKAFF.

This clonotype appeared a single time. V and J are TRBV21-1 and TRBJ1-6; the D call TRBD1 from the table was never checked on the DNA. TRBV21-1 is reported as a pseudogene. The CDR3 contains 16 residues. DNA of the CDR3: TGTGCCAGCAGCGCGGGCCCCACCTGGAAGAATTCACCCCTCCACTTT. Its protein product is CASSAGPTWKNSPLHF.

The chain combines TRBV5-1 with TRBJ2-1; 8 bases line up with TRBD2. The CDR3 loop spans 15 amino acids. V gave up 0 bases and J gave up 4 bases; unmatched junction bases: 3. Germline-derived CDR1 and CDR2 are SGHRS and YFSETQ. The CDR3, as DNA: TGCGCCAGCAGCTTGGAGGGACTAGGGTACAATGAGCAGTTCTTC. This translates into CASSLEGLGYNEQFF.

The V call is TRBV19, the J call TRBJ2-1; no clear D gene. The CDR3 covers 12 residues. CDR1 LNHDA and CDR2 SQIVND come from the germline V gene (reference sequence). Between the trimmed V and J ends, which lost 8 bases and 4 bases, there was a span of 9 bases. Here the CDR3 reads CASSRAYNEQFF. CDR3 DNA: TGTGCCAGTTCCCGAGCTTACAATGAGCAGTTCTTC.

The J gene is TRBJ1-1, the V gene TRBV29-1; D might be TRBD1 (5 bases). The germline V gene has CDR1 SQVTM and CDR2 ANQGSEA. Between the trimmed V and J ends, which lost 8 bases and 4 bases, there was a span of 14 bases. This CDR3 comprises 12 residues. In DNA form, the CDR3 reads TGCAGCTCAATCCCCGGGGGCACTGAAGCTTTCTTT. Translating it yields CSSIPGGTEAFF.

This chain links TRBV6-5 with TRBJ2-5; 9 nucleotides line up with TRBD1. V shed 5 bases, J shed 4 bases, and the junction held 8 bases outside the gene matches. The CDR3 has 15 residues. CDR1 and CDR2 (germline): MNHEY, SVGAGI. The CDR3 nucleotides are TGTGCCAGCAGTCGGGGGACAGGGCCGGGAGAGACCCAGTACTTC. Translated: CASSRGTGPGETQYF.

In its sample, this clonotype was seen once. CDR3 sequence reads: CASSFTSYNEQFF. CDR3 bases: TGTGCCAGCAGCTTTACTAGCTACAATGAGCAGTTCTTC. The rearrangement joins TRBV5-4 to TRBJ2-1, with D perhaps matching TRBD2 (5 bases). V gave up 2 bases and J gave up 3 bases, with 6 bases separating them. Germline CDR1 reads SGHNT; CDR2 reads YYREEE (reference sequence). CDR3 length: 13 residues. Combining the CDR3 with reference TRBV5-4 and TRBJ2-1 gives the whole variable domain ETGVTQSPTHLIKTRGQQVTLRCSSQSGHNTVSWYQQALGQGPQFIFQYYREEENGRGNFPPRFSGLQFPNYSSELNVNALELDDSALYLCASSFTSYNEQFFGPGTRLTVL.

The chain combines TRBV5-6 with TRBJ2-5; D call uncertain. CDR1 is SGHDT and CDR2 is YYEEEE in the germline V gene. This CDR3 spans 15 amino acids. Trimming pared 1 base from V and 5 bases from J, leaving 15 bases between. DNA of the CDR3: TGTGCCAGCAGCTTGCGGACCCTCGGCGGCGAGACCCAGTACTTC. It encodes CASSLRTLGGETQYF.

The chain joins TRBV3-1 to TRBJ2-1, with D possibly TRBD1 on 5 matching bases. The CDR3 consists of 15 residues. Trimming left V 4 bases short and J 5 bases short, with 15 bases between. Germline CDR1 is LGHDT and CDR2 is YNNKEL (reference sequence). CDR3 coding DNA: TGTGCCAGCAGCCTCATAAGGACACGGAACAATGAGCAGTTCTTC. This translates into CASSLIRTRNNEQFF.

This rearrangement joins TRBV12-3 or TRBV12-4 to TRBJ1-2, with 7 bases identical to TRBD1. V dropped 5 bases and J dropped 8; count of bases not matched to a gene: 8. The CDR3 is 13 residues long. CDR3 amino acids: CASSGGQSHGYTF. As DNA, the CDR3 is TGTGCCAGCAGTGGGGGACAGAGCCACGGCTACACCTTC.

CDR3 protein: CSARDSGLAGVQFF. The CDR3 region has the DNA TGCAGTGCTAGAGATTCGGGACTAGCGGGGGTGCAGTTCTTC. The rearrangement joins TRBV20-1 to TRBJ2-1; 14 bases are shared with TRBD2. This CDR3 contains 14 residues. Germline V gene sequence: CDR1 DFQATT, CDR2 SNEGSKA (reference sequence). Trimming removed 0 bases from V and 12 bases from J; junction bases left unmatched: 4.

This clonotype has just one count. The chain carries TRBV28 and TRBJ1-2; D ambiguous. The CDR3 has 12 residues. Per the germline V gene, CDR1 is MDHEN and CDR2 is SYDVKM. The germline V and J ends were trimmed by 6 bases and 4 bases, with 9 bases remaining between them. CDR3 bases: TGTGCCAGCAGACCCGGCGGCTATGGCTACACCTTC. Encoded protein: CASRPGGYGYTF.

The chain joins TRBV18 to TRBJ1-1; the D gene is possibly TRBD1 (5 bases). This CDR3 spans 15 amino acids. Germline values: CDR1 KGHSH, CDR2 LQKENI. V dropped 2 bases and J dropped 1 base, with 11 bases sitting between them. This CDR3 is CASSPRAGKNTEAFF. The CDR3 DNA follows: TGTGCCAGCTCACCAAGGGCAGGGAAGAACACTGAAGCTTTCTTT.

The chain employs TRBV19 and TRBJ2-3; 8 nucleotides line up with TRBD2. V gave up 8 bases and J gave up 2 bases; unmatched junction bases: 9. Germline V gene lookup returns CDR1 LNHDA and CDR2 SQIVND (reference sequence). The CDR3 runs 15 residues. The CDR3 reads CASQSLAGFTDTQYF. CDR3 DNA sequence: TGTGCCAGTCAAAGTCTAGCGGGTTTCACAGATACGCAGTATTTT.

The chain recombines TRBV3-1 with TRBJ2-3; D is possibly TRBD2 (6 bases). The CDR3 spans 13 residues. Trimming took off 1 base at V and 5 bases at J, with 7 bases between the two ends. Germline CDR1 LGHDT, CDR2 YNNKEL (reference sequence). CDR3 DNA: TGTGCCAGCAGCCAAGGGAGGGGAGATACGCAGTATTTT. Translation gives CASSQGRGDTQYF.

The chain recombines TRBV7-2 with TRBJ2-7, with TRBD1 as a possible D gene (6 bases). The ends were cut back, 5 bases at V and 0 bases at J, with 14 bases in the middle. This CDR3 has 15 amino acids. Germline V gene lookup returns CDR1 SGHTA and CDR2 FQGNSA. The CDR3 is CASSQWQGYSYEQYF. Here the CDR3 DNA reads TGTGCCAGCAGCCAGTGGCAGGGGTACTCCTACGAGCAGTACTTC.

The V call is TRBV30, the J call TRBJ1-1, with no clear D. CDR1 is GTSNPN and CDR2 is SVGIG in the germline V gene (reference sequence). This CDR3 is 13 amino acids long. V lost 1 base to trimming and J lost 2 bases, with 8 bases between them. The CDR3 reads CAWSGTSNTEAFF. CDR3 DNA: TGTGCCTGGAGTGGGACCTCCAACACTGAAGCTTTCTTT.